The T cell receptor beta chain described here comes from a study of T cell changes during pregnancy in multiple sclerosis. Assay used: immunoSEQ multiplex PCR; TCRdb lists only in-frame clones, some missing. Among roughly 93,000 clones, approximately 89% were seen once, and the ten largest hold approximately 0.99%. Between the trimmed V and J ends, which lost 1 base and 0 bases, there was a span of 11 bases. Germline lookup yields CDR1 SNHLY and CDR2 FYNNEI. This CDR3 has 16 residues. The table lists this clone with a count of one. The chain links TRBV2 to TRBJ2-3, with a tentative D call TRBD2 (5 bases). Sequenced material: peripheral blood, taken before pregnancy. This receptor was obtained from a female donor with multiple sclerosis, enrolled in a pregnancy study. CDR3 amino acids: CASSEGAGQSTDTQYF. The DNA of the CDR3 is TGTGCCAGCAGTGAAGGGGCGGGCCAAAGCACAGATACGCAGTATTTT.